This T cell receptor beta chain was recorded in a study of shared clonotypes between healthy human individuals. Assay used: immunoSEQ multiplex PCR; TCRdb lists only in-frame clones, some missing. Here the sample spans about 1.5 million clones, roughly 96% being singletons. V shed 4 bases and J shed 0 bases, with 10 bases lying between them. Germline CDR1 is SGHAT and CDR2 is FQNNGV. The CDR3 spans 14 residues. The receptor's source is a man aged 25-40 years in good health. The chain recombines TRBV11-2 with TRBJ2-7; D might be TRBD2 (6 bases). Sequences were obtained from naive CD4+ T cells sorted from blood. Regarding subset: CD45RA+ positively selected. The CDR3 DNA is TGTGCCAGCAGCTCAATAGCGGCCTCCTACGAGCAGTACTTC. Translation: CASSSIAASYEQYF.